A selection of T cell receptor beta chains follows, all from one sample in a study of blood T cell repertoires in COVID-19. TCRdb keeps only in-frame clones here, not all; method: immunoSEQ multiplex PCR. The data contain about 140,000 clones, about 88% of them singletons. The source material was peripheral blood. Receptor source: a human donor with COVID-19, enrolled during active disease. The donor label of this sample is uncertain. Each CDR3 is given with its conserved first and last residue. A D gene is named only where the DNA matches it firmly.

>TRBD2|TRBJ2-5|TRBV30
CAWSVRGLPETQYF
>-|TRBJ1-1|TRBV19
CASTIREEAEAFF
>TRBD2|TRBJ2-5|TRBV5-4
CASSFPGGIQETQYF
>TRBD1|TRBJ2-1|TRBV29-1
CSAPWGTVADEQFF
>-|TRBJ1-1|TRBV2
CASSQTLGLVNTEAFF
>-|TRBJ1-5|TRBV24-1
CATSLGGLYSNQPQHF
>TRBD2|TRBJ2-2|TRBV28
CASSFSSGSAGSGELFF
>TRBD1|TRBJ1-5|TRBV28
CASSLEQGAGQPQHF
>-|TRBJ1-2|TRBV14
CASSYSSGTVGHYGYTF
>-|TRBJ2-7|TRBV27
CASKVAGLTSYEQYF